Each of the 26 T cell receptor beta chains below was sequenced from the same sample in a study of T cells in Graves' hyperthyroidism and ophthalmopathy. RNA transcripts served as the template for amplifying TCR beta CDR3 regions. TCR CDR3 underwent first-round RT-PCR with the HTBI primer set. TCRdb passed the multiplex PCR reads through MiXCR, listing each CDR3 protein once. The data contain 550,000 to 700,000 distinct CDR3 sequences, around 45% of them singletons. Sequencing input: peripheral blood or thyroid tissue (not recorded which). The source of these receptors is an adult woman with Graves' disease, either hyperthyroidism or ophthalmopathy (not recorded which).

The genes are TRBV7-9 and TRBJ2-1; D not resolved. Trimming took off 1 base at V and 3 bases at J, with 13 bases between the two ends. CDR1 is SEHNR and CDR2 is FQNEAQ in the germline V gene (reference sequence). CDR3 length: 16 residues. The CDR3 here is CASSLVPVYGYNEQFF. The CDR3 DNA reads TGTGCCAGCAGCTTAGTACCCGTCTATGGCTACAATGAGCAGTTCTTC.

The chain recombines TRBV9 with TRBJ2-7; D not certain. This CDR3 is built from 16 residues. The germline V and J ends were trimmed by 0 bases and 7 bases, with 20 bases remaining between them. The germline gives CDR1 SGDLS, CDR2 YYNGEE. The CDR3 DNA reads TGTGCCAGCAGCGTAGGAACGGCCACGAGGCTCCCGGAGCAGTACTTC. It codes for CASSVGTATRLPEQYF. The whole variable domain, remainder taken from reference TRBV9 and TRBJ2-7, is DSGVTQTPKHLITATGQRVTLRCSPRSGDLSVYWYQQSLDQGLQFLIQYYNGEERAKGNILERFSAQQFPDLHSELNLSSLELGDSALYFCASSVGTATRLPEQYFGPGTRLTVT.

This clonotype was counted only a few times. The V call is TRBV2, the J call TRBJ1-2, with 7 nucleotides matching TRBD1. The CDR3 has 16 amino acids. Trimming took 0 bases from V and 8 from J; bases not matched to a gene: 12. Germline CDR1 SNHLY, CDR2 FYNNEI. As DNA, the CDR3 is TGTGCCAGCAGTGAAGCGCAGCGAGACAGGGTGAAGGGCTACACCTTC. This gives the protein CASSEAQRDRVKGYTF.

This clonotype came up many times. The chain recombines TRBV20-1 with TRBJ2-7, with TRBD2 matching over 14 bases. The CDR3 covers 15 residues. The V gene's germline CDR1 is DFQATT and CDR2 SNEGSKA (reference sequence). Trimming cost V 5 bases and J 5 bases; bases outside gene matches: 8. In DNA, the CDR3 is TGCAGTGCTCGAATAACGGGACTAGCGGGAGACGAGCAGTACTTC. Its protein is CSARITGLAGDEQYF.

This clonotype was seen at least ten times. The CDR3 DNA reads as TGTGCCAGCAGTCGAGATTGGACTAGCGGGATCTACGAGCAGTACTTC. Amino acid sequence: CASSRDWTSGIYEQYF. V and J are TRBV12-3 or TRBV12-4 and TRBJ2-7, with TRBD2 identical over 12 bases. After removal of 5 bases from V and 3 bases from J, the junction contained 8 bases not matched to a gene. The CDR3 totals 16 residues.

This clonotype was observed at least ten times. The V and J genes are TRBV10-3 and TRBJ2-5, with 7 bases aligning to TRBD1. V shed 4 bases and J 5 bases; nucleotides not matched to a gene: 4. Germline assignment: CDR1 ENHRY and CDR2 SYGVKD. This CDR3 comprises 13 residues. CDR3: CAISAGGVETQYF. CDR3 nucleotides: TGTGCCATCAGTGCAGGGGGTGTGGAGACCCAGTACTTC.

This clonotype was seen at least ten times. This chain uses TRBV2 with TRBJ1-2; no firm D call. The germline V gene encodes CDR1 SNHLY and CDR2 FYNNEI. This CDR3 spans 12 amino acids. Between the trimmed V and J ends, which lost 7 bases and 5 bases, there was a span of 11 bases. In nucleotides, the CDR3 is TGTGCCAGCATTGTCGAGCCGTATGGCTACACCTTC. The encoded protein is CASIVEPYGYTF. The variable domain in full, completed from reference TRBV2 and TRBJ1-2, reads EPEVTQTPSHQVTQMGQEVILRCVPISNHLYFYWYRQILGQKVEFLVSFYNNEISEKSEIFDDQFSVERPDGSNFTLKIRSTKLEDSAMYFCASIVEPYGYTFGSGTRLTVV.

This clonotype was observed at least ten times. The V call is TRBV12-3 or TRBV12-4, the J call TRBJ1-1; D gene uncertain. V shed 7 bases and J shed 1 base, with 13 bases lying between them. The length of the CDR3 is 14 residues. CDR3 loop: CASILGLPNTEAFF. CDR3 in DNA: TGTGCCAGCATATTAGGACTTCCGAACACTGAAGCTTTCTTT.

The DNA for the CDR3 is TGCGCCAGCAGCTTGGCCCAGAGCCGAGAGACCCAGTACTTC. Translation: CASSLAQSRETQYF. The rearrangement links TRBV5-1 to TRBJ2-5, with unresolved D. The CDR3 extends over 14 amino acids. V lost 0 bases, J lost 4 bases, and 10 bases lay in between. The germline V gene encodes CDR1 SGHRS and CDR2 YFSETQ.

This clonotype has at least ten counts. At one of its ends the junction is not consistent with the germline gene, which may arise from a read error. The chain carries TRBV4-1 and TRBJ2-7; 11 nucleotides align to TRBD1. Germline V gene lookup returns CDR1 MGHRA and CDR2 YSYEKL. The CDR3 has 14 residues. CDR3 sequence reads: CASSQGQGAYEQYF. The CDR3 bases are TGTGCCAGCAGCCAAGGACAGGGGGCGTATGAGCAGTACTTC.

There are many counts of this clonotype. V gene TRBV6-5 combines with J gene TRBJ1-1; possibly TRBD1 for D (5 bases). Deletions cut 6 bases from V and 8 bases from J, with 13 bases between. Looked up from germline, CDR1 is MNHEY and CDR2 is SVGAGI. The CDR3 runs to 12 residues. This CDR3 reads CASRRTGGEAFF. CDR3 coding DNA: TGTGCCAGCAGAAGAACAGGAGGAGAAGCTTTCTTT.

In regard to this clonotype: A read error may explain this, as a much larger clone is one base away. This CDR3 reads CSASEWENLVEQYF. CDR3 DNA: TGCAGTGCTAGTGAGTGGGAGAACCTGGTCGAGCAGTACTTC. The rearrangement joins TRBV20-1 to TRBJ2-7, with a weak D call TRBD2 (5 bases). Germline V gene sequence: CDR1 DFQATT, CDR2 SNEGSKA (reference sequence). Trimming took off 3 bases at V and 6 bases at J, with 18 bases between the two ends. This CDR3 contains 14 residues.

The J gene is TRBJ1-6, the V gene TRBV7-9; weak D call: TRBD1 (5 bases). The V and J ends lost 6 bases and 4 bases respectively, with 16 bases between them. CDR1 and CDR2 (germline): SEHNR, FQNEAQ (reference sequence). This CDR3 has 16 residues. The CDR3 loop is CASSQDSWGYNSPLHF. CDR3 nucleotide sequence: TGTGCCAGCAGTCAAGACAGCTGGGGTTATAATTCACCCCTCCACTTT.

The V and J genes are TRBV7-6 and TRBJ2-5; D is possibly TRBD2 (7 bases). The ends were cut back, 0 bases at V and 4 bases at J, with 18 bases in the middle. CDR1 SGHVS and CDR2 FNYEAQ come from the germline V gene. This CDR3 contains 17 residues. CDR3 sequence: CASSLAISQGGSETQYF. The CDR3, as DNA: TGTGCCAGCAGCTTAGCGATTTCACAGGGAGGGTCAGAGACCCAGTACTTC.

The chain carries TRBV10-2 and TRBJ1-1; D is unresolved. The germline V gene has CDR1 WSHSY and CDR2 SAAADI. This CDR3 spans 12 amino acids. The V end lost 11 bases, the J end lost 4 bases, and 14 bases lay between the germline ends. The CDR3 DNA reads as TGCGCCTGGGAGGAAGTGGCCACTGAAGCTTTCTTT. Protein product: CAWEEVATEAFF.

This chain joins TRBV2 and TRBJ2-5; D remains unclear. Germline V gene lookup returns CDR1 SNHLY and CDR2 FYNNEI. This CDR3 is built from 11 residues. V dropped 10 bases and J dropped 5 bases, with 11 bases sitting between them. DNA of the CDR3: TGTGCCACCACCGGAGAGGAGACCCAGTACTTC. Translation: CATTGEETQYF.

This clonotype was counted ten times or more. V is TRBV11-2 and J is TRBJ2-6; D is perhaps TRBD2 (5 bases). This CDR3 is built from 15 residues. Germline V CDR1 and CDR2: SGHAT, FQNNGV. V was trimmed by 3 bases and J by 2 bases, leaving 8 bases between them. As DNA, the CDR3 is TGTGCCAGCAGCTTTTCGGGAACTGGGGCCAACGTCCTGACTTTC. It specifies CASSFSGTGANVLTF. Full variable domain (missing parts from reference TRBV11-2 and TRBJ2-6): EAGVAQSPRYKIIEKRQSVAFWCNPISGHATLYWYQQILGQGPKLLIQFQNNGVVDDSQLPKDRFSAERLKGVDSTLKIQPAKLEDSAVYLCASSFSGTGANVLTFGAGSRLTVL.

This clonotype was seen a few times. V usage is TRBV7-2 and J usage is TRBJ1-2; tentatively, D is TRBD1 (5 bases). The CDR3 spans 13 residues. V lost 8 bases to trimming and J lost 7 bases, with 17 bases between them. CDR1 is SGHTA and CDR2 is FQGNSA in the germline V gene. CDR3 in amino acids: CASGSGQGRGYTF. The CDR3 region has the DNA TGTGCCAGCGGGTCGGGGCAGGGACGTGGCTACACCTTC.

In this sample, this clonotype turned up a few times. The chain carries TRBV18 and TRBJ1-1; no clear D gene. V was trimmed by 5 bases and J by 3 bases, leaving 16 bases between them. Germline V gives CDR1 KGHSH, CDR2 LQKENI. The CDR3 consists of 15 residues. The CDR3 nucleotides read TGTGCCAGCTCATCTTCGACGGACGGATACACTGAAGCTTTCTTT. Protein: CASSSSTDGYTEAFF.

This clonotype was seen only once. The CDR3 sequence is CASSPGVGSYEHF. The CDR3 DNA reads TGTGCCAGCTCCCCCGGCGTTGGAAGCTACGAGCATTTT. The chain uses TRBV6-5 and TRBJ1-5; D is undetermined. Deletions cut 8 bases from V and 14 bases from J, with 22 bases between. Germline CDR1 reads MNHEY; CDR2 reads SVGAGI. CDR3 length: 13 amino acids.

A remark on this clonotype: The junction departs from germline at one end; a sequencing error may be responsible. This chain uses TRBV27 with TRBJ1-5; 7 nucleotides agree with TRBD1. The CDR3 loop spans 12 amino acids. Germline CDR1 reads MNHEY; CDR2 reads SMNVEV (reference sequence). CDR3 residues: CASLQPTGPLHF. The CDR3 nucleotides read TGTGCCAGCCTTCAGCCGACAGGGCCCCTGCATTTT.

For the CDR3, the DNA is TGTGCCAGCAGCTTAGAGGGAATTCAAAACACTGAAGCTTTCTTT. It yields the protein CASSLEGIQNTEAFF. The genes are TRBV5-5 and TRBJ1-1; D is ambiguous. The CDR3 totals 15 residues. CDR1 and CDR2 (germline): SGHKS, YYEKEE (reference sequence). V lost 2 bases and J 2 bases, leaving 13 bases between the germline ends.

The chain couples TRBV7-9 to TRBJ1-6; TRBD1 is a possible D gene (5 bases). CDR3 size: 15 residues. The V gene lost 5 bases and the J gene lost 9 bases, with 17 bases spanning the gap. Germline lookup yields CDR1 SEHNR and CDR2 FQNEAQ (reference sequence). This chain's CDR3 is CASSPRGLGPSPLHF. DNA of the CDR3: TGTGCCAGCAGCCCTAGGGGTTTAGGCCCTTCACCCCTCCACTTT.

As regards this clonotype: Germline is not matched at one junction end, which may reflect a read error. The rearrangement links TRBV11-2 to TRBJ1-2; unclear D gene. The germline V gene encodes CDR1 SGHAT and CDR2 FQNNGV. The CDR3 length is 15 residues. CDR3 protein: CASSQEAGRNYGYTF. The DNA of the CDR3 is TGCGCCAGCAGCCAAGAAGCCGGGAGGAACTATGGCTACACCTTC.

The chain links TRBV28 to TRBJ2-5; 8 bases are shared with TRBD2. CDR3 size: 15 residues. V was pared by 4 bases and J by 5 bases, with 9 bases of the junction left unmatched. Germline V gene data show CDR1 as MDHEN and CDR2 as SYDVKM. The CDR3 sequence is CASSSVGTRRETQYF. CDR3 in DNA: TGTGCCAGCAGTTCCGTGGGGACTAGGCGGGAGACCCAGTACTTC.

The chain uses TRBV27 and TRBJ1-2; tentative D call: TRBD1 (6 bases). The CDR3 is 16 amino acids. Trimming removed 3 bases at V and 4 bases at J, with 18 bases between. CDR1 and CDR2 from the germline V gene are MNHEY and SMNVEV (reference sequence). The CDR3 spells CASSLRDRGGAYGYTF. The CDR3 DNA follows: TGTGCCAGCAGTTTGAGGGATAGGGGGGGCGCCTATGGCTACACCTTC.